This T cell receptor beta chain was documented in a study of esophageal squamous cell carcinoma under preoperative chemotherapy. Germline CDR1 reads MNHEY; CDR2 reads SVGAGI. The CDR3 covers 16 residues. Germline trimming cut 3 bases from V and 3 bases from J; bases unmatched to any gene: 7. Time point: before preoperative PTX-NDP chemotherapy. Patients received paclitaxel-nedaplatin as preoperative chemotherapy before surgery. This clonotype has only a few counts. TCRdb independently ran MiXCR on the PCR reads; one entry per CDR3 protein. The table records approximately 30,000 distinct CDR3 sequences, 45% to 55% of them present only once.

This specimen was acquired from a patient given preoperative chemotherapy. The chain uses TRBV6-5 and TRBJ2-4; 8 positions match TRBD2. The clonotype was recovered from a human donor with esophageal squamous cell carcinoma. The donor label of this sample is uncertain. DNA for the CDR3: TGTGCCAGCAGTTATTCAACTAGCGGAGGCAAAAACATTCAGTACTTC. The encoded protein is CASSYSTSGGKNIQYF.